This record looks at one TCR beta chain sequence and its context. What it recognizes is unknown. The V gene's germline CDR1 is LNHDA and CDR2 SQIVND (reference sequence). The length of the CDR3 is 16 residues. Trimming cost V 0 bases and J 4 bases, with 15 bases left between them. The data are from a study of cytomegalovirus exposure and HLA in healthy donors. Overall study results and limits: In a later analysis, TCR beta V- and J-gene trimming showed a link to a missense DCLRE1C variant.

Primers: 60 Vbeta forward and 13 Jbeta reverse. The method was immunoSEQ multiplex PCR; TCRdb's version includes in-frame clones alone and lacks a portion of them. The table has fewer than 150,000 clones, about 82% seen once. The sequence was collected from a man aged 30 to 39 in good health and CMV-seronegative. The chain joins TRBV19 to TRBJ1-1; D unclear. The sequenced sample was PBMCs. CDR3 coding DNA: TGTGCCAGTAGTATAGATCTCGTGTCGGTCGGCACTGAAGCTTTCTTT. It is translated as CASSIDLVSVGTEAFF.